This T cell receptor (beta chain) was captured by sequencing in a study of T cells in Graves' hyperthyroidism and ophthalmopathy. Study summary: Before any treatment, at initial diagnosis, peripheral blood was collected. Overall study findings and caveats: Using 13 V-J features, a model discriminated ophthalmopathy from stable hyperthyroidism. It was a median 6.5 months before onset that the model predicted ophthalmopathy.

Lactation, pregnancy, other autoimmune disease or uncontrolled infection led to exclusion of patients. V gave up 5 bases and J gave up 3 bases; unmatched junction bases: 5. This CDR3 is built from 16 residues. Looked up from germline, CDR1 is DFQATT and CDR2 is SNEGSKA (reference sequence). This clonotype was counted many times. Its antigen is not identified. TCR beta CDR3 regions were amplified from RNA. First-round RT-PCR with HTBI primers amplified the TCR CDR3 region. MiXCR, applied by TCRdb to the multiplex PCR reads, yields one record per CDR3 protein. The sample lists about 350,000 distinct CDR3 sequences, about 15% occurring once.

The sequence came from a woman in her thirties with Graves' hyperthyroidism. The sequenced material came from blood. The chain is built from TRBV20-1 and TRBJ2-3; 16 nucleotides agree with TRBD2. The CDR3, as DNA: TGCAGTGCTCCGGGACTAGCGGGAGGGAGGACAGATACGCAGTATTTT. Protein: CSAPGLAGGRTDTQYF.